Following are 21 T cell receptor beta chains from one sample sequenced in a study of CD8 T cells in ankylosing spondylitis (dated by TCRdb to about 2017). Library prep was done by 5' RACE. The instrument given in TCRdb is Illumina HiSeq 2500. In TCRdb, the public reads were trimmed at Q25 with fastp and aligned with MiXCR, with productive beta chains retained. Every entry covers one CDR3 protein and lists the most common genes and DNA from its rows. The table for this sample lists approximately 140,000 distinct CDR3 sequences; approximately 10% of them were counted only once. The ten largest clones capture approximately 3.5% of the sample. Sequencing was done on a sample of blood, either unsorted or a sorted T cell fraction (not recorded which). Receptors originate from a male donor with ankylosing spondylitis or in good health (not recorded which).

At least ten counts were recorded for this clonotype. V usage is TRBV12-3 or TRBV12-4 and J usage is TRBJ2-2, with 10 nucleotides matching TRBD2. J gave up 3 bases and V 6 bases, and 13 bases lay outside the gene matches. The CDR3 totals 18 residues. The CDR3 bases are TGTGCCAGCAGCCTACCTCTTAGACTAGCGGGCGACACCGGGGAGCTGTTTTTT. It yields the protein CASSLPLRLAGDTGELFF.

This clonotype came up many times. The genes are TRBV7-2 and TRBJ2-3; no reliable D call. CDR1 is SGHTA and CDR2 is FQGNSA in the germline V gene. This CDR3 is built from 15 residues. V was shortened by 6 bases and J by 1 base, with 14 bases between the two germline ends. The CDR3 sequence is CASSRVRRGTDTQYF. The CDR3 DNA reads TGTGCCAGCAGTAGGGTGAGAAGGGGCACAGATACGCAGTATTTT. The full variable domain, completed using reference TRBV7-2 and TRBJ2-3, is GAGVSQSPSNKVTEKGKDVELRCDPISGHTALYWYRQSLGQGLEFLIYFQGNSAPDKSGLPSDRFSAERTGGSVSTLTIQRTQQEDSAVYLCASSRVRRGTDTQYFGPGTRLTVL.

This chain joins TRBV7-2 and TRBJ2-7; the D gene is possibly TRBD2 (6 bases). This CDR3 has 12 amino acids. Germline CDR1 SGHTA, CDR2 FQGNSA. Trimming cost V 4 bases and J 10 bases, with 14 bases left between them. The CDR3 nucleotides read TGTGCCAGCAGCTCGCGCGGGGTGGAACAGTACTTC. Translation: CASSSRGVEQYF.

V is TRBV20-1 and J is TRBJ2-6, with D possibly TRBD2 on 5 matching bases. V was pared by 3 bases and J by 0 bases, with 9 bases between. CDR1 is DFQATT, CDR2 SNEGSKA, per germline (reference sequence). CDR3 length equals 15 residues. The CDR3 DNA reads as TGCAGTGCTAGTCCCCGGGGCTCTGGGGCCAACGTCCTGACTTTC. Its translation is CSASPRGSGANVLTF.

This clonotype was seen many times. CDR3 protein: CASSNGELAGEQYF. The DNA of the CDR3 is TGTGCCAGCAGCAACGGCGAGTTGGCCGGCGAGCAGTACTTC. J is TRBJ2-7 and V is TRBV12-3 or TRBV12-4; no reliable D call. The CDR3 runs to 14 residues. Trimming took 6 bases from V and 6 from J, leaving 18 bases between them.

This clonotype has at least ten counts. The chain combines TRBV12-3 or TRBV12-4 with TRBJ2-5, with D unclear. The CDR3 runs 13 residues. Between the trimmed V and J ends, which lost 3 bases and 1 base, there was a span of 6 bases. The CDR3 region is CASSFAAQETQYF. CDR3 nucleotides: TGTGCCAGCAGTTTTGCGGCCCAAGAGACCCAGTACTTC.

This clonotype was counted at least ten times. The genes are TRBV12-3 or TRBV12-4 and TRBJ2-7, with D possibly being TRBD1 or TRBD2 (5 bases each). The CDR3 has 16 residues. Trimming cost V 4 bases and J 4 bases, with 20 bases left between them. CDR3 region: CASSYTGTRSKYEQYF. The CDR3 bases are TGTGCCAGCAGTTATACCGGGACGCGTAGCAAGTACGAGCAGTACTTC.

This clonotype showed up many times. This sequence joins TRBV20-1 and TRBJ2-5; the D call may be TRBD1 or TRBD2 (5 bases each). V gave up 0 bases and J gave up 0 bases, with 20 bases separating them. Germline lookup yields CDR1 DFQATT and CDR2 SNEGSKA (reference sequence). This CDR3 spans 18 amino acids. The DNA for the CDR3 is TGCAGTGCTAGAGAAGGGGAAATAGCGTTGGGGGACCAAGAGACCCAGTACTTC. The encoded protein is CSAREGEIALGDQETQYF.

This clonotype was observed at least ten times. The V call is TRBV3-1, the J call TRBJ2-7; 10 bases align to TRBD2. J lost 7 bases, V lost 5 bases, and 8 bases had no gene match. This CDR3 is 14 amino acids long. Looked up from germline, CDR1 is LGHDT and CDR2 is YNNKEL (reference sequence). The CDR3 DNA follows: TGTGCCAGCAGCGTCCTAGCGGGAGCGGGGGAGCAGTACTTC. It is translated as CASSVLAGAGEQYF.

In its sample, this clonotype was seen many times. V usage is TRBV5-1 and J usage is TRBJ2-5; 8 nucleotides align to TRBD2. Trimming took 4 bases from V and 2 from J; bases not matched to a gene: 4. Germline assignment: CDR1 SGHRS and CDR2 YFSETQ. The CDR3 extends over 14 amino acids. The CDR3 DNA is TGCGCCAGCAGCACCGGACTAGCTCAAGAGACCCAGTACTTC. Residues: CASSTGLAQETQYF.

This clonotype was recorded many times. The chain uses TRBV6-5 and TRBJ1-2; 10 positions match TRBD1. J gave up 6 bases and V 0 bases, and 7 bases lay outside the gene matches. The CDR3 covers 16 residues. Germline V lookup: CDR1 MNHEY, CDR2 SVGAGI. DNA for the CDR3: TGTGCCAGCAGTTACTCGAGGGACAGGGGAACGGATGGCTACACCTTC. This gives the protein CASSYSRDRGTDGYTF.

This clonotype came up many times. V is TRBV29-1 and J is TRBJ2-5; D not certain. The length of the CDR3 is 13 residues. Trimming shortened V by 1 base and J by 5 bases, and 11 bases separated the two germline ends. The germline V gene has CDR1 SQVTM and CDR2 ANQGSEA. The DNA for the CDR3 is TGCAGCGTTGAAGGGTCTGCCCGGGAGACCCAGTACTTC. This codes for CSVEGSARETQYF.

This clonotype has at least ten counts. This chain uses TRBV20-1 with TRBJ2-4; TRBD2 is a possible D gene (5 bases). V was clipped by 1 base and J by 7 bases, with 17 bases between them. CDR1 is DFQATT, CDR2 SNEGSKA, per germline (reference sequence). The CDR3 spans 15 residues. CDR3 loop: CSARVAETGENIQYF. The DNA of the CDR3 is TGCAGTGCTAGAGTAGCCGAAACCGGGGAGAACATTCAGTACTTC.

This clonotype came up a few times. CDR3 coding DNA: TGTGCCAGCAGCGTAGTGTCTAGCGGGCGGCCAGATACGCAGTATTTT. This sequence encodes CASSVVSSGRPDTQYF. The chain carries TRBV9 and TRBJ2-3; 8 bases fit TRBD2. The CDR3 covers 16 residues. Germline V CDR1 and CDR2: SGDLS, YYNGEE. With V trimmed by 0 bases and J by 4 bases, 7 bases remained unmatched.

The J gene is TRBJ1-3, the V gene TRBV30; no clear D gene. The CDR3 loop spans 14 amino acids. V lost 4 bases, J lost 0 bases, and 10 bases lay in between. The germline CDR1 and CDR2 sequences are GTSNPN and SVGIG (reference sequence). As DNA, the CDR3 is TGTGCCTGGACAGGCGGGGACTCTGGAAACACCATATATTTT. It codes for CAWTGGDSGNTIYF.

This clonotype has more than one count but fewer than ten. The chain links TRBV11-2 to TRBJ2-5; 9 bases align to TRBD2. V lost 5 bases and J lost 4; bases outside the gene matches: 20. The CDR3 runs 19 residues. The germline gives CDR1 SGHAT, CDR2 FQNNGV. The CDR3 region has the DNA TGTGCCAGCAGCGAGCACGGGACACCCACGGGACTAGCTGGAGAGACCCAGTACTTC. Protein: CASSEHGTPTGLAGETQYF.

This clonotype was seen a handful of times. The chain couples TRBV18 to TRBJ2-5; tentatively, D is TRBD2 (5 bases). V lost 3 bases to trimming and J lost 5 bases, with 7 bases between them. Germline CDR1 reads KGHSH; CDR2 reads LQKENI. This CDR3 spans 12 amino acids. The CDR3 loop is CASSPERETQYF. As DNA, the CDR3 is TGTGCCAGCTCACCCGAGCGGGAGACCCAGTACTTC.

V usage is TRBV18 and J usage is TRBJ2-3; D gene uncertain. The V and J ends lost 5 bases and 1 base respectively, with 13 bases between them. The germline V gene has CDR1 KGHSH and CDR2 LQKENI. This CDR3 comprises 15 residues. The CDR3 DNA reads as TGTGCCAGCTCAAGAGCGTCAATGGGCACAGATACGCAGTATTTT. This encodes CASSRASMGTDTQYF.

This clonotype was detected many times. This chain links TRBV29-1 with TRBJ2-5; D is unresolved. Germline-derived CDR1 and CDR2 are SQVTM and ANQGSEA. This CDR3 contains 16 residues. Between the trimmed V and J ends, which lost 1 base and 4 bases, there was a span of 19 bases. The CDR3 sequence: CSVEGEHGSTLETQYF. As DNA, the CDR3 is TGCAGCGTTGAAGGAGAGCACGGTTCGACTCTAGAGACCCAGTACTTC.

This clonotype was picked up many times. The chain combines TRBV7-2 with TRBJ2-3, with TRBD2 matching 7 bases. CDR3 length: 17 residues. After removal of 6 bases from V and 4 bases from J, the junction contained 16 bases not matched to a gene. The germline gives CDR1 SGHTA, CDR2 FQGNSA. The CDR3 nucleotides read TGTGCCAGCAGACTCTTTCGGGGGAGGGCCACTGCAGATACGCAGTATTTT. This translates into CASRLFRGRATADTQYF.

This clonotype came up many times. The chain combines TRBV7-2 with TRBJ2-7, with unresolved D. CDR1 and CDR2 from the germline V gene are SGHTA and FQGNSA. The CDR3 extends over 14 amino acids. V was trimmed by 1 base and J by 1 base, leaving 8 bases between them. The chain's CDR3 is CASSLDGVSYEQYF. The CDR3 DNA follows: TGTGCCAGCAGCTTAGACGGCGTTTCCTACGAGCAGTACTTC. Supplemented by reference TRBV7-2 and TRBJ2-7, the full variable domain reads GAGVSQSPSNKVTEKGKDVELRCDPISGHTALYWYRQSLGQGLEFLIYFQGNSAPDKSGLPSDRFSAERTGGSVSTLTIQRTQQEDSAVYLCASSLDGVSYEQYFGPGTRLTVT.